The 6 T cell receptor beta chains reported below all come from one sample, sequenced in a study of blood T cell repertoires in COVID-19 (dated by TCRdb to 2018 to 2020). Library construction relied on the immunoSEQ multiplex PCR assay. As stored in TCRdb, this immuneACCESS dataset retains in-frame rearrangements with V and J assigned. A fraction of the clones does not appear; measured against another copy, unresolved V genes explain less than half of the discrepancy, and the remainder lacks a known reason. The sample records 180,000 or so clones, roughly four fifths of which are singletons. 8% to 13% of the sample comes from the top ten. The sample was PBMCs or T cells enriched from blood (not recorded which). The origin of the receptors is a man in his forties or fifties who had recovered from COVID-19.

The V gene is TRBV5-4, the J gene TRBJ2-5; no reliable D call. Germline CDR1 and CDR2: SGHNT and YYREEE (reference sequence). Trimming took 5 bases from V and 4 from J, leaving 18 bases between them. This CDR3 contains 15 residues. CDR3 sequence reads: CASSADGFGLETQYF. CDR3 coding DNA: TGTGCCAGCAGTGCCGACGGCTTCGGGTTAGAGACCCAGTACTTC.

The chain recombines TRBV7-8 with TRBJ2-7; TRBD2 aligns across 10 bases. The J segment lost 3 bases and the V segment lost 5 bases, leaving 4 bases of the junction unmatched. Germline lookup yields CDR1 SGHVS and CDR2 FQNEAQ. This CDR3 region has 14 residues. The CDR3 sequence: CASSPGTSDYEQYF. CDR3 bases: TGTGCCAGCAGCCCCGGGACTAGCGACTACGAGCAGTACTTC. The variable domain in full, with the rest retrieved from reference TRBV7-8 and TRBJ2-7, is GAGVSQSPRYKVAKRGQDVALRCDPISGHVSLFWYQQALGQGPEFLTYFQNEAQLDKSGLPSDRFFAERPEGSVSTLKIQRTQQEDSAVYLCASSPGTSDYEQYFGPGTRLTVT.

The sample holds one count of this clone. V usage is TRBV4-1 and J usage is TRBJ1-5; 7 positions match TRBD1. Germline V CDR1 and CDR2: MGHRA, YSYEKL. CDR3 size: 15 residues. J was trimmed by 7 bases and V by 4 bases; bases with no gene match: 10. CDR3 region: CASSLDREGGQPQHF. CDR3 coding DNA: TGCGCCAGCAGCCTAGACAGGGAGGGTGGGCAGCCCCAGCATTTT.

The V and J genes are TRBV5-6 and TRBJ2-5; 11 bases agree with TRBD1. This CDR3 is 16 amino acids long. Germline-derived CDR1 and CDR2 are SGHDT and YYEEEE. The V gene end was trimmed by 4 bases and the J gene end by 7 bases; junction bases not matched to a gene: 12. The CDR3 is CASSPWTGGHGGTQYF. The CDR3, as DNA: TGTGCCAGCAGCCCTTGGACAGGGGGCCATGGGGGGACCCAGTACTTC.

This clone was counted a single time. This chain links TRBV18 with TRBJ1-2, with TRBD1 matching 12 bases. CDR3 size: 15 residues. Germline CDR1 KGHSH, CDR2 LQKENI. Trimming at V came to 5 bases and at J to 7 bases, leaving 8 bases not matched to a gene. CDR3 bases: TGTGCCAGCTCATCGGGACAGGGGGCCGGTTTTGGCTACACCTTC. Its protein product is CASSSGQGAGFGYTF.

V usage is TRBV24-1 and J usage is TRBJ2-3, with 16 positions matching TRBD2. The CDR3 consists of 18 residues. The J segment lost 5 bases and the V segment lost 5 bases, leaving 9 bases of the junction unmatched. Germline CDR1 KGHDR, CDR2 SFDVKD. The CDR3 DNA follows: TGTGCCACCAGTGCGGGACTAGCGGGAGGGTCGGTAGGAGATACGCAGTATTTT. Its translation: CATSAGLAGGSVGDTQYF.